The 26 T cell receptor beta chains below all came from one sample that was sequenced in a study of blood T cell repertoires in COVID-19. Here immunoSEQ multiplex PCR was the method, and the copy in TCRdb shows in-frame clones only, minus some. The profile shows roughly 280,000 clones, approximately 82% of them singletons. What was sequenced was peripheral blood. The receptors shown here come from a man between 60 and 70 years old who had recovered from COVID-19.

The chain is built from TRBV27 and TRBJ2-3; 9 bases match TRBD1. Trimming took 5 bases from V and 2 from J; bases not matched to a gene: 17. Germline values: CDR1 MNHEY, CDR2 SMNVEV (reference sequence). The CDR3 is made up of 19 amino acids. The CDR3 DNA sequence: TGTGCCAGCAGTCCCCTCTCCACCGGCGGGACAGGGTTCACAGATACGCAGTATTTT. Protein sequence: CASSPLSTGGTGFTDTQYF.

The chain joins TRBV5-1 to TRBJ2-3; 12 bases fit TRBD1. Looked up from germline, CDR1 is SGHRS and CDR2 is YFSETQ. With V trimmed by 4 bases and J by 2 bases, 8 bases remained unmatched. The CDR3 runs to 17 residues. This CDR3 is CASSPKWDRGLTDTQYF. DNA for the CDR3: TGCGCCAGCAGCCCGAAATGGGACAGGGGGCTCACAGATACGCAGTATTTT.

This clone was found once. The chain uses TRBV28 and TRBJ1-5; D unclear. V was cut by 3 bases and J by 4 bases, with 7 bases left in between. CDR1 is MDHEN and CDR2 is SYDVKM in the germline V gene. The CDR3 is 13 amino acids. The CDR3 loop reads CASSFGGNQPQHF. The CDR3 DNA reads TGTGCCAGCAGTTTCGGCGGGAATCAGCCCCAGCATTTT. Full variable domain (outside the CDR3, taken from reference TRBV28 and TRBJ1-5): DVKVTQSSRYLVKRTGEKVFLECVQDMDHENMFWYRQDPGLGLRLIYFSYDVKMKEKGDIPEGYSVSREKKERFSLILESASTNQTSMYLCASSFGGNQPQHFGDGTRLSIL.

This clone has more than one count but fewer than ten. The chain recombines TRBV28 with TRBJ2-6, with a possible D match to TRBD1 (5 bases). V was cut by 3 bases and J by 3 bases, with 6 bases left in between. CDR1 is MDHEN and CDR2 is SYDVKM in the germline V gene. This CDR3 contains 14 residues. Here the CDR3 DNA reads TGTGCCAGCAGTTTGGGGCGTGGGGCCAACGTCCTGACTTTC. Its protein is CASSLGRGANVLTF.

This chain joins TRBV3-1 (or the pseudogene TRBV3-2) and TRBJ2-7; TRBD1 matches at 8 bases. Germline loops: CDR1 LGHDT, CDR2 YNNKEL (reference sequence). The CDR3 spans 14 residues. J gave up 2 bases and V 5 bases, and 5 bases lay outside the gene matches. The CDR3 sequence is CASSTQGAPYEQYF. CDR3 bases: TGTGCCAGCAGCACCCAGGGGGCCCCCTACGAGCAGTACTTC.

The genes are TRBV29-1 and TRBJ2-5; TRBD2 aligns across 12 bases. Trimming removed 6 bases from V and 5 bases from J; junction bases left unmatched: 1. The CDR3 extends over 12 amino acids. Germline V gives CDR1 SQVTM, CDR2 ANQGSEA. The DNA of the CDR3 is TGCAGCGTAGGGACTAGCGGGGAGACCCAGTACTTC. Its translation is CSVGTSGETQYF.

The J gene is TRBJ1-4, the V gene TRBV9; TRBD1 matches 7 bases. Germline trimming cut 0 bases from V and 7 bases from J; bases unmatched to any gene: 6. Looked up from germline, CDR1 is SGDLS and CDR2 is YYNGEE. This CDR3 has 15 amino acids. The CDR3 sequence: CASSVEGGSGEKLFF. CDR3 in DNA: TGTGCCAGCAGCGTAGAAGGGGGCTCGGGTGAAAAACTGTTTTTT. Filled out from reference TRBV9 and TRBJ1-4, the complete variable domain reads DSGVTQTPKHLITATGQRVTLRCSPRSGDLSVYWYQQSLDQGLQFLIQYYNGEERAKGNILERFSAQQFPDLHSELNLSSLELGDSALYFCASSVEGGSGEKLFFGSGTQLSVL.

This clone came up once. The CDR3 coding sequence is TGTGCCAGAAGCCCGGGGGGATTCGACAGGGGGCGCCGTACCGGGGAGCTGTTTTTT. Protein product: CARSPGGFDRGRRTGELFF. The V gene is TRBV5-3, the J gene TRBJ2-2; 10 bases agree with TRBD1. TRBV5-3 is an ORF; its function is uncertain. The CDR3 has 19 residues. The J segment lost 5 bases and the V segment lost 4 bases, leaving 17 bases of the junction unmatched.

The chain is built from TRBV10-3 and TRBJ2-3, with 7 bases fitting TRBD2. The CDR3 spans 15 residues. V lost 0 bases, J lost 5 bases, and 5 bases stayed unmatched. CDR1 ENHRY and CDR2 SYGVKD come from the germline V gene. CDR3 nucleotides: TGTGCCATCAGTGAGTCCGGGCTAGCGGAAGATACGCAGTATTTT. It encodes CAISESGLAEDTQYF.

This chain connects TRBV7-8 to TRBJ2-1; possibly TRBD2 for D (7 bases). From germline, CDR1 is SGHVS and CDR2 FQNEAQ. Trimming took 3 bases from V and 6 from J, leaving 15 bases between them. This CDR3 has 15 amino acids. The CDR3 DNA reads TGTGCCAGCAGCTTCTCTAGCGGAGGGGGCAATGAGCAGTTCTTC. The encoded protein is CASSFSSGGGNEQFF.

J is TRBJ2-2 and V is TRBV29-1; the D is unclear. The CDR3 consists of 13 residues. The germline CDR1 and CDR2 sequences are SQVTM and ANQGSEA. The V end was cut by 3 bases, the J end by 2 bases, with 7 bases between. The CDR3 DNA is TGCAGCGTTGACAGAATCAACACCGGGGAGCTGTTTTTT. Protein sequence: CSVDRINTGELFF.

The gene calls are TRBV24-1 and TRBJ2-3; 7 nucleotides line up with TRBD2. Germline trimming cut 9 bases from V and 2 bases from J; bases unmatched to any gene: 4. The CDR3 contains 13 residues. The germline V gene has CDR1 KGHDR and CDR2 SFDVKD. The CDR3 DNA reads as TGTGCCACCCGGGACTACCACACAGATACGCAGTATTTT. Translating it yields CATRDYHTDTQYF.

V gene TRBV6-1 combines with J gene TRBJ2-3, with 9 bases lining up with TRBD1. The germline V gene has CDR1 MNHNS and CDR2 SASEGT. V shed 3 bases and J 7 bases; nucleotides not matched to a gene: 5. This CDR3 has 14 amino acids. This CDR3 is CASSDSGTGNTQYF. The CDR3 coding sequence is TGTGCCAGCAGTGACTCCGGGACAGGGAATACGCAGTATTTT.

CDR3 sequence: CASSEEGVYGYTF. The CDR3 coding sequence is TGTGCCAGCAGTGAAGAGGGAGTTTATGGCTACACCTTC. The J gene is TRBJ1-2, the V gene TRBV6-1, with unresolved D. The CDR3 is 13 amino acids. Trimming took off 1 base at V and 5 bases at J, with 8 bases between the two ends. Germline V gene sequence: CDR1 MNHNS, CDR2 SASEGT.

This chain connects TRBV28 to TRBJ2-1, with 8 bases identical to TRBD2. Per germline, CDR1 MDHEN and CDR2 SYDVKM. This CDR3 comprises 11 residues. V lost 10 bases and J lost 7; bases outside the gene matches: 3. In DNA form, the CDR3 reads TGTGCCACCGGGGGGGGTAATGAGCAGTTCTTC. This encodes CATGGGNEQFF.

V usage is TRBV19 and J usage is TRBJ1-2; D uncertain. Trimming cost V 4 bases and J 2 bases, with 8 bases left between them. The CDR3 length is 13 residues. Germline V gives CDR1 LNHDA, CDR2 SQIVND (reference sequence). The CDR3 spells CASSTGINYGYTF. CDR3 DNA sequence: TGTGCCAGTAGTACGGGGATCAACTATGGCTACACCTTC.

The chain is built from TRBV5-6 and TRBJ2-7, with D possibly TRBD2 on 5 matching bases. The CDR3 totals 15 residues. Germline V gene sequence: CDR1 SGHDT, CDR2 YYEEEE. Trimming pared 0 bases from V and 2 bases from J, leaving 12 bases between. In DNA form, the CDR3 reads TGTGCCAGCAGCTTGGGAGGGATCGCTCCCTACGAGCAGTACTTC. It encodes CASSLGGIAPYEQYF.

This clone was seen a handful of times. One junction end does not reproduce the germline sequence, and a read error may be involved. This chain uses TRBV7-2 with TRBJ2-7; a possible D gene is TRBD2 (5 bases). The CDR3 is 13 residues long. Germline CDR1 reads SGHTA; CDR2 reads FQGNSA. The CDR3 protein is CASSSSLSSEQYF. CDR3 bases: TGTGCCAGCAGCTCTAGCTTGTCCTCCGAGCAGTACTTC. The full variable domain, in which reference TRBV7-2 and TRBJ2-7 provide the parts outside the CDR3, is GAGVSQSPSNKVTEKGKDVELRCDPISGHTALYWYRQSLGQGLEFLIYFQGNSAPDKSGLPSDRFSAERTGGSVSTLTIQRTQQEDSAVYLCASSSSLSSEQYFGPGTRLTVT.

The chain combines TRBV2 with TRBJ2-7; TRBD1 matches 7 bases. Trimming cost V 6 bases and J 4 bases; bases outside gene matches: 6. The germline V gene has CDR1 SNHLY and CDR2 FYNNEI. This CDR3 region has 13 residues. CDR3 coding DNA: TGTGCCAGCAGCAGGACAGGACCTTACGAGCAGTACTTC. Translation: CASSRTGPYEQYF.

The chain couples TRBV5-4 to TRBJ2-2; 12 nucleotides align to TRBD2. Germline V gives CDR1 SGHNT, CDR2 YYREEE (reference sequence). J lost 6 bases, V lost 0 bases, and 3 bases had no gene match. The CDR3 has 16 residues. The DNA for the CDR3 is TGTGCCAGCAGCTTGGAACTAGCGGGAGGATCCGGGGAGCTGTTTTTT. Its translation is CASSLELAGGSGELFF. Full variable domain (outside the CDR3, taken from reference TRBV5-4 and TRBJ2-2): ETGVTQSPTHLIKTRGQQVTLRCSSQSGHNTVSWYQQALGQGPQFIFQYYREEENGRGNFPPRFSGLQFPNYSSELNVNALELDDSALYLCASSLELAGGSGELFFGEGSRLTVL.

This clone occurred once. The rearrangement uses TRBV18 and TRBJ2-7, with TRBD2 identical over 10 bases. Trimming took 3 bases from V and 3 from J; bases not matched to a gene: 20. Germline CDR1 is KGHSH and CDR2 is LQKENI. The CDR3 contains 20 residues. The DNA for the CDR3 is TGTGCCAGCTCACCGAAGTTAGCGGGAGGAGTCCCAGGAGGTCACTACGAGCAGTACTTC. Amino acid sequence: CASSPKLAGGVPGGHYEQYF.

V and J are TRBV11-2 and TRBJ2-1; 8 nucleotides agree with TRBD2. Germline assignment: CDR1 SGHAT and CDR2 FQNNGV. The CDR3 is 15 residues long. V was pared by 2 bases and J by 4 bases, with 4 bases of the junction left unmatched. In DNA, the CDR3 is TGTGCCAGCAGCTTACGACTAGCGAGTTACAATGAGCAGTTCTTC. This sequence encodes CASSLRLASYNEQFF.

V gene TRBV29-1 combines with J gene TRBJ2-5, with 8 bases aligning to TRBD1. Germline assignment: CDR1 SQVTM and CDR2 ANQGSEA. The CDR3 contains 13 residues. V was clipped by 7 bases and J by 5 bases; unmatched bases: 9. The CDR3 DNA reads TGCAGCGCCTCGGCTACAGGGGGGGAGACCCAGTACTTC. This encodes CSASATGGETQYF.

The chain recombines TRBV7-5 with TRBJ1-5. TRBV7-5 is classified as a pseudogene. The CDR3 has 17 amino acids. CDR3 region: CVRSGLWGELSNQPQHF. The CDR3 DNA follows: TGTGTCAGAAGCGGACTCTGGGGGGAACTTAGCAATCAGCCCCAGCATTTT.

The chain carries TRBV5-1 and TRBJ2-2; 7 bases are shared with TRBD2. Germline V lookup: CDR1 SGHRS, CDR2 YFSETQ. V lost 0 bases, J lost 1 base, and 3 bases stayed unmatched. This CDR3 comprises 16 residues. CDR3 residues: CASSLAAGVNTGELFF. CDR3 coding DNA: TGCGCCAGCAGCTTGGCGGCGGGAGTGAACACCGGGGAGCTGTTTTTT.

The chain is built from TRBV19 and TRBJ1-5; no firm D call. Trimming pared 3 bases from V and 7 bases from J, leaving 13 bases between. Germline V gene data show CDR1 as LNHDA and CDR2 as SQIVND (reference sequence). The CDR3 contains 14 residues. This CDR3 reads CASSMQASRQPQHF. The DNA of the CDR3 is TGTGCCAGTAGTATGCAGGCGAGTCGGCAGCCCCAGCATTTT. Full variable domain (outside the CDR3, taken from reference TRBV19 and TRBJ1-5): DGGITQSPKYLFRKEGQNVTLSCEQNLNHDAMYWYRQDPGQGLRLIYYSQIVNDFQKGDIAEGYSVSREKKESFPLTVTSAQKNPTAFYLCASSMQASRQPQHFGDGTRLSIL.